The source of this TCR beta chain is a study of Tregs in tolerant kidney transplant recipients. Recipients received nonmyeloablative bone marrow transplants from related graft donors, with transient mixed chimerism. Unstimulated Tregs (CD4+CD25+CD127-) and CD4+CD25- non-Tregs were sorted from PBMCs. Study-level results: Validation in larger populations is needed because few patients were studied. Nucleotide sequences could not be compared across some patients' samples due to primer changes.

Produced via immunoSEQ multiplex PCR; TCRdb's table is partial and in-frame only. The specimen's table records some 30,000 clones. Points on this clone: Antigen unknown. The CDR3 end falls 3 residues outside the read, so it is completed with the germline J gene.

The trim removed 3 bases at V and 5 bases at J, leaving 1 base unmatched. Germline V gives CDR1 SGHAT, CDR2 FQNNGV. The CDR3 loop spans 15 amino acids. The chain carries TRBV11-2 and TRBJ2-1; TRBD2 agrees at 13 bases. The receptor was isolated from a human patient who received a combined kidney and bone marrow transplant. The graft donor may have given rise to some T cells. The specimen was CD4+ T cells from blood (PBMCs), collected 24 months after the transplant. CDR3 bases read: TGTGCCAGCAGCTTCGGACTAGCGGGGGACAATGAG. It yields the protein CASSFGLAGDNE. The CDR3 as a whole reads CASSFGLAGDNEQFF.